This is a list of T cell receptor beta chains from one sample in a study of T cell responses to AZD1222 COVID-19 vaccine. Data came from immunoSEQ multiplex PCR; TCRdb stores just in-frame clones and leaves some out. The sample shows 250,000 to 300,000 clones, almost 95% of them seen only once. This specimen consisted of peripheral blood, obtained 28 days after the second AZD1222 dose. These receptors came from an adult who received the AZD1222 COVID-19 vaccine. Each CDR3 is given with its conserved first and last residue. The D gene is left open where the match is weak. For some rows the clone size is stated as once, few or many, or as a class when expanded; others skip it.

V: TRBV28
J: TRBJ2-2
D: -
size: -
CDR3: CASSLSRTGELFF
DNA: TGTGCCAGCAGTTTATCTCGCACCGGGGAGCTGTTTTTT

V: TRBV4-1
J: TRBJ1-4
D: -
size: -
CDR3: CASSPFGARDEKLFF
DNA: TGCGCCAGCAGCCCATTTGGGGCCAGGGATGAAAAACTGTTTTTT

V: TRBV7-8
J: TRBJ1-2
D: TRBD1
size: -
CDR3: CASSSQPGTGRTNYGYTF
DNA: TGTGCCAGCAGCTCTCAACCGGGGACAGGGAGAACTAACTATGGCTACACCTTC

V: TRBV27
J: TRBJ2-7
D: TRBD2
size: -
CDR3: CASWTSGTSEQYF
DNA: TGTGCCAGCTGGACTAGCGGGACCTCCGAGCAGTACTTC

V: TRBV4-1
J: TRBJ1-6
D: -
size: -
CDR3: CASSVPGREGSPLHF
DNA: TGCGCCAGCAGCGTTCCCGGGCGGGAGGGGTCACCCCTCCACTTT

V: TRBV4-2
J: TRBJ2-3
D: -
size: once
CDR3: CASSQVVRVGGDTQYF
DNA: TGTGCCAGCAGCCAAGTCGTGCGGGTGGGGGGAGATACGCAGTATTTT

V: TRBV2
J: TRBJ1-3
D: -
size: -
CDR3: CASSEETGNTIYF
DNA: TGTGCCAGCAGTGAGGAGACTGGAAACACCATATATTTT

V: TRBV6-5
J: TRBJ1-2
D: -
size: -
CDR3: CASRQTTNYGYTF
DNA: TGTGCCAGCAGACAGACAACTAACTATGGCTACACCTTC

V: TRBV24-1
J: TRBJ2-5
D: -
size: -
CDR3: CATSDSRGRDQRTQYF
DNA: TGTGCCACCAGTGATTCACGGGGACGGGACCAGCGGACCCAGTACTTC

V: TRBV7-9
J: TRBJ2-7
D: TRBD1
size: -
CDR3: CARTGGSHRLYEQYF
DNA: TGTGCCAGGACAGGGGGTTCCCATAGGCTCTACGAGCAGTACTTC

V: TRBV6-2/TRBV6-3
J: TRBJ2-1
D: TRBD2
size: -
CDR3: CASSSTSGRNNEQFF
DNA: TGTGCCAGCAGTTCGACTAGCGGGAGGAACAATGAGCAGTTCTTC

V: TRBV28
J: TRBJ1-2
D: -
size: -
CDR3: CASSRGVPSYGYTF
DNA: TGTGCCAGCAGCCGAGGGGTTCCATCCTATGGCTACACCTTC

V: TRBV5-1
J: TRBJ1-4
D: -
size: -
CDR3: CASSSQGTFNEKLFF
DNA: TGCGCCAGCAGCTCCCAGGGAACTTTTAATGAAAAACTGTTTTTT

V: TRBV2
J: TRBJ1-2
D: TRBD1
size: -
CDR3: CASTTRGLGYGYTF
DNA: TGTGCCAGCACTACGAGGGGGCTAGGCTATGGCTACACCTTC

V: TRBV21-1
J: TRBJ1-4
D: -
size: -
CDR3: CASSKGQEREKLFF
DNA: TGTGCCAGCAGCAAAGGGCAGGAGAGAGAAAAACTGTTTTTT

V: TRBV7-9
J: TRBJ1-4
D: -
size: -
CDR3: CASSLGVWPFNEKLFF
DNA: TGTGCCAGCAGCTTAGGAGTCTGGCCATTTAATGAAAAACTGTTTTTT

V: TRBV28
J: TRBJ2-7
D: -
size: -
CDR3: CASSHGTVGEQYF
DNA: TGTGCCAGCAGTCATGGGACGGTGGGGGAGCAGTACTTC

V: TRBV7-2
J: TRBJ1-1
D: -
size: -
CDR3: CASSSGSYTEAFF
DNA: TGTGCCAGCAGCTCTGGGTCTTACACTGAAGCTTTCTTT

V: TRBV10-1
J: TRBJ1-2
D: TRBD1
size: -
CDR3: CASRMGGQNYGYTF
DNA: TGCGCCAGCAGAATGGGGGGACAGAACTATGGCTACACCTTC

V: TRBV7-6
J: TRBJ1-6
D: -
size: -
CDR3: CASSPGQTNSPLHF
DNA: TGTGCCAGCAGTCCCGGACAGACGAATTCACCCCTCCACTTT

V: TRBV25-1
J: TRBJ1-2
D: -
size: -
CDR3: CASSGGNYGYTF
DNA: TGTGCCAGCAGTGGGGGTAACTATGGCTACACCTTC

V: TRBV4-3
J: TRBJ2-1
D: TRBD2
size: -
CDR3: CASSQDAGLAEYNEQFF
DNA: TGCGCCAGCAGCCAAGATGCTGGACTAGCGGAATACAATGAGCAGTTCTTC

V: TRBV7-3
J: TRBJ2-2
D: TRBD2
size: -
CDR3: CASSPGLAGGPGTGELFF
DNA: TGTGCCAGCAGCCCGGGACTAGCGGGGGGGCCGGGCACCGGGGAGCTGTTTTTT

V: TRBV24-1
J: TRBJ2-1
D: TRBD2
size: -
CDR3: CATSDASGNNEQFF
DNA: TGTGCCACCAGTGATGCTAGCGGAAACAATGAGCAGTTCTTC

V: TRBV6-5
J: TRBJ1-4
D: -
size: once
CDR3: CASSQRDTKNEKLFF
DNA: TGTGCCAGCAGTCAACGGGACACAAAAAATGAAAAACTGTTTTTT

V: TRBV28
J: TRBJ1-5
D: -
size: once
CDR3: CASISGQSDQPQHF
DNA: TGTGCCAGCATCTCGGGGCAATCGGATCAGCCCCAGCATTTT

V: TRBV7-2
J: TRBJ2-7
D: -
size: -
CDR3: CASSLDRSSAYEQYF
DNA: TGTGCCAGCAGCTTAGATCGCAGTTCTGCCTACGAGCAGTACTTC

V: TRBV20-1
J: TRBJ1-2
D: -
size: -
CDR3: CSAANYGYTF
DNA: TGCAGCGCAGCTAACTATGGCTACACCTTC

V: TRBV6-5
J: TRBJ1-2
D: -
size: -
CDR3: CASSYSSRDRARF
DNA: TGTGCCAGCAGTTACTCCTCCCGGGACCGTGCCCGCTTC

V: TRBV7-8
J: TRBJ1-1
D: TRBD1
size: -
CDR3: CASSPWDRRFVAAFF
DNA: TGTGCCAGCAGCCCCTGGGACAGGAGGTTTGTCGCAGCTTTCTTT

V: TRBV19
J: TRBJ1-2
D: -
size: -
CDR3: CASSIDFSGPALNYGYTF
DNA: TGTGCCAGTAGTATAGATTTTAGTGGGCCGGCACTAAACTATGGCTACACCTTC

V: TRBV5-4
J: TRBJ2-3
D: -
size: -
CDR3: CASSLTGGGPDTQYF
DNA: TGTGCCAGCAGCTTAACGGGAGGGGGCCCAGATACGCAGTATTTT

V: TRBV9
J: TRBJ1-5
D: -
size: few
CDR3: CASSPGVSNQPQHF
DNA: TGTGCCAGCAGCCCTGGGGTGAGCAATCAGCCCCAGCATTTT

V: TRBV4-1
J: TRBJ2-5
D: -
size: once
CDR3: CASSQVGAGKTQYF
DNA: TGCGCCAGCAGCCAAGTTGGCGCAGGGAAGACCCAGTACTTC

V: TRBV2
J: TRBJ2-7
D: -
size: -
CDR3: CASSWGSGEQYF
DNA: TGTGCCAGCAGTTGGGGCAGTGGGGAGCAGTACTTC

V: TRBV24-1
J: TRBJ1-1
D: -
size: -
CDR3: CATSDRRTSQAFF
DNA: TGTGCCACCAGTGATCGTAGGACGTCCCAAGCTTTCTTT

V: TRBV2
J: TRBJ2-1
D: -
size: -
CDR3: CASTEKGGDYNEQFF
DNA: TGTGCCAGCACTGAGAAGGGGGGGGACTACAATGAGCAGTTCTTC

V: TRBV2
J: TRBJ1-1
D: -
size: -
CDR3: CASSSPGQAFF
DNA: TGTGCCAGCAGTTCCCCAGGCCAAGCTTTCTTT

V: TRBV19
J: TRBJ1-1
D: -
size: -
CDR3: CASSISGAIEAFF
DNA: TGTGCCAGTAGTATAAGCGGGGCCATTGAAGCTTTCTTT

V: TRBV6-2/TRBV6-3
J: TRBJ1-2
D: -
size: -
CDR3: CASSSRSAYGYTF
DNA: TGTGCCAGCAGTTCTAGGTCAGCCTATGGCTACACCTTC

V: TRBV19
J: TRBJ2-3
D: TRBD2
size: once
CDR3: CASREAGVGGTQYF
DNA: TGTGCCAGTAGAGAAGCGGGAGTGGGGGGTACGCAGTATTTT

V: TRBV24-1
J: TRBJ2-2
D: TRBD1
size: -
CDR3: CATSDPTGGNTGELFF
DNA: TGTGCCACCAGTGATCCGACAGGGGGGAACACCGGGGAGCTGTTTTTT

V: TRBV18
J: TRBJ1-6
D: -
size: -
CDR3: CASSLEGNDSPLHF
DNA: TGTGCCAGCTCACTAGAGGGAAATGATTCACCCCTCCACTTT

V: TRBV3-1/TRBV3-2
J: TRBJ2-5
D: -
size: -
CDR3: CASSQGPPGRRSGTQYF
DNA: TGTGCCAGCAGCCAAGGCCCCCCGGGACGCCGGTCTGGAACCCAGTACTTC

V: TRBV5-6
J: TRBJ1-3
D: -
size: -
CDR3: CASSIQVRSGNTIYF
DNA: TGTGCCAGCAGCATACAGGTCCGCTCTGGAAACACCATATATTTT

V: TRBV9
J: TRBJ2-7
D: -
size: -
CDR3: CASSVGRGADSTYEQYF
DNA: TGTGCCAGCAGCGTAGGACGGGGGGCCGATTCTACCTACGAGCAGTACTTC

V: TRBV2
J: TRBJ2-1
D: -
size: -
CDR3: CASSESTRRNNEQFF
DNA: TGTGCCAGCAGTGAATCGACACGCCGCAACAATGAGCAGTTCTTC

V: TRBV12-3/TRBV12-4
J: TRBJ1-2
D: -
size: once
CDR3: CALGRAPYGYTF
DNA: TGTGCTCTCGGTAGGGCACCCTATGGCTACACCTTC

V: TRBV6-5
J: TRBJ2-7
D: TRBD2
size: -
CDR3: CASTPRGLVYEQYF
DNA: TGTGCCAGCACCCCTCGGGGACTAGTCTACGAGCAGTACTTC

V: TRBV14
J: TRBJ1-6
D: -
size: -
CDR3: CASSQDGRAPGPEDLHF
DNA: TGTGCCAGCAGCCAAGACGGGAGGGCTCCGGGCCCAGAAGACCTCCACTTT

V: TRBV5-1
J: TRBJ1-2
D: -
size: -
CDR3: CASSFGGRLYGYTF
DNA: TGCGCCAGCAGCTTCGGGGGACGGCTCTATGGCTACACCTTC

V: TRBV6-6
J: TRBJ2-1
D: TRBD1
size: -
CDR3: CASSSPGQGEGEQFF
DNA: TGTGCCAGCAGTTCCCCGGGACAGGGAGAGGGTGAGCAGTTCTTC

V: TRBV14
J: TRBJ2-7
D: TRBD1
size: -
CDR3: CASSADRGQEQYF
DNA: TGTGCCAGCAGCGCGGACAGGGGGCAAGAGCAGTACTTC

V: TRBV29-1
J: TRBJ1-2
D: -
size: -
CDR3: CSAHRSNYGYTF
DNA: TGCAGCGCCCATCGGTCCAACTATGGCTACACCTTC

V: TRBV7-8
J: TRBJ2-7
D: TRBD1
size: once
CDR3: CASNPPGQGLGEQYF
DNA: TGTGCCAGCAATCCTCCGGGACAGGGCTTAGGCGAGCAGTACTTC